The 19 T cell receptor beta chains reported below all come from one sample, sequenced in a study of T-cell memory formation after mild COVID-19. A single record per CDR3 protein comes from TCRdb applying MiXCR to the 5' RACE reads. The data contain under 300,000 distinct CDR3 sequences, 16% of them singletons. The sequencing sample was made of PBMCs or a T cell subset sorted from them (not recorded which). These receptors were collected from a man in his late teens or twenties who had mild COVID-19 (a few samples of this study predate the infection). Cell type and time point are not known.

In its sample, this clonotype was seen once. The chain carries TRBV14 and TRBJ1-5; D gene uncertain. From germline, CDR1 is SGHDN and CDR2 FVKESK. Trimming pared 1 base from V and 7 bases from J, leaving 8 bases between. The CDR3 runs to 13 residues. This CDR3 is CASSQGLGQPQHF. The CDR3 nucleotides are TGTGCCAGCAGCCAAGGGTTGGGCCAGCCCCAGCATTTT.

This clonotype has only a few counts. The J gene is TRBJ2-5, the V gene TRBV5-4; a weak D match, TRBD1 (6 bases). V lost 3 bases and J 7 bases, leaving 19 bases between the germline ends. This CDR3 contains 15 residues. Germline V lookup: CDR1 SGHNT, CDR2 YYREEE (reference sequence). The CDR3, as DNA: TGTGCCAGCAGCTGGGGATCAAGGGGGAGTGGGACCCAGTACTTC. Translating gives CASSWGSRGSGTQYF.

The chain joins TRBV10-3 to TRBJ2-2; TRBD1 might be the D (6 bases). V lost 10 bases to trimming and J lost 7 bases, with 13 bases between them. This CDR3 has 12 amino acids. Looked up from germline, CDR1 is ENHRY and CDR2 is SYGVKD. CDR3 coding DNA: TGTGCCACCCAACAGGGTATCGGGGAGCTGTTTTTT. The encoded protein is CATQQGIGELFF.

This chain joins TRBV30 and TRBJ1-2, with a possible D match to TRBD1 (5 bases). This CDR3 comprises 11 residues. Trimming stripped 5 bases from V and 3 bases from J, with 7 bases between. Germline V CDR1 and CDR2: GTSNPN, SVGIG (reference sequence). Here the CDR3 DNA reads TGTGCCTGGGGAGGGGACTATGGCTACACCTTC. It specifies CAWGGDYGYTF.

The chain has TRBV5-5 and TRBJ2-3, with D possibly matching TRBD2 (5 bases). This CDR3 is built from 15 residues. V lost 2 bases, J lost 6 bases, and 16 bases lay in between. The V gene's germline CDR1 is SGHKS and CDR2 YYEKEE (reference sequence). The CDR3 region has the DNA TGTGCCAGCAGCTTCCGGGGTATGATCTCCGATACGCAGTATTTT. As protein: CASSFRGMISDTQYF. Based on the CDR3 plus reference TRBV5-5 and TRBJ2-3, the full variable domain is DAGVTQSPTHLIKTRGQQVTLRCSPISGHKSVSWYQQVLGQGPQFIFQYYEKEERGRGNFPDRFSARQFPNYSSELNVNALLLGDSALYLCASSFRGMISDTQYFGPGTRLTVL.

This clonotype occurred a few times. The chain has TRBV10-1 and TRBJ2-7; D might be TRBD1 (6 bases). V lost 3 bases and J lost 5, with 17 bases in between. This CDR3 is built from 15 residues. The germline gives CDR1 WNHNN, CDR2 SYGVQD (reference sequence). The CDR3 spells CASSEAGTFRNEQYF. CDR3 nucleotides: TGCGCCAGCAGTGAAGCCGGGACATTTAGGAACGAGCAGTACTTC.

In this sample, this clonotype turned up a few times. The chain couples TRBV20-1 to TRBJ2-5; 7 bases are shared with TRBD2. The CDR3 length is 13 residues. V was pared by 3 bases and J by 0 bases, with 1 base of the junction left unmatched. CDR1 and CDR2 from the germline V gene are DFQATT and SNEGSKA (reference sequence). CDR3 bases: TGCAGTGCTAGCGGGGGGTACCAAGAGACCCAGTACTTC. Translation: CSASGGYQETQYF.

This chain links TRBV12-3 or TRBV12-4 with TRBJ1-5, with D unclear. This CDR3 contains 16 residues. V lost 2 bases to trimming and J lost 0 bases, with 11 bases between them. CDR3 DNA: TGTGCCAGCAGTTTAAAGAGTTGGTATAGCAATCAGCCCCAGCATTTT. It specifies CASSLKSWYSNQPQHF.

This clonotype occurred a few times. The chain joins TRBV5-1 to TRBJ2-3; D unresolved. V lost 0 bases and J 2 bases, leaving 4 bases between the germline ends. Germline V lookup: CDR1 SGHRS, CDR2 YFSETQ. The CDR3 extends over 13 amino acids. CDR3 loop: CASSLDDTDTQYF. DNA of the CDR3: TGCGCCAGCAGCTTGGATGACACAGATACGCAGTATTTT. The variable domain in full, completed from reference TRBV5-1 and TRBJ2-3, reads KAGVTQTPRYLIKTRGQQVTLSCSPISGHRSVSWYQQTPGQGLQFLFEYFSETQRNKGNFPGRFSGRQFSNSRSEMNVSTLELGDSALYLCASSLDDTDTQYFGPGTRLTVL.

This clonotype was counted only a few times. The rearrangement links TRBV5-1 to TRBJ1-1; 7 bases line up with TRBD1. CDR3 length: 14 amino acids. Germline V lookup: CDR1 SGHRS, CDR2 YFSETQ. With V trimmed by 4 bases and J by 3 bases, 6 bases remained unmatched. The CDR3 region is CASSKQGWDTEAFF. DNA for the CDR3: TGCGCCAGCAGCAAACAGGGGTGGGACACTGAAGCTTTCTTT.

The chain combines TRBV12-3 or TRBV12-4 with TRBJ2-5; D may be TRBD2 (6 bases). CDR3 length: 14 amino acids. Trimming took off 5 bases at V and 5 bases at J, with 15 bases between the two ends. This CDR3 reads CASSPRLGPETQYF. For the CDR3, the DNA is TGTGCCAGCAGTCCAAGACTAGGTCCGGAGACCCAGTACTTC.

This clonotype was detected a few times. DNA of the CDR3: TGCAGTGCTAGAGACTCCTACGAGCAGTACGTC. Translated: CSARDSYEQYV. J is TRBJ2-7 and V is TRBV20-1; no clear D gene. The V gene's germline CDR1 is DFQATT and CDR2 SNEGSKA (reference sequence). V shed 0 bases and J shed 0 bases, with 0 bases lying between them. The CDR3 covers 11 residues.

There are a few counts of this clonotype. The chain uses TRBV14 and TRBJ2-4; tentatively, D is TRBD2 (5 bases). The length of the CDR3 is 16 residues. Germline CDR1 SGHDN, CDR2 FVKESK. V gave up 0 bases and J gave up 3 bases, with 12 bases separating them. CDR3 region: CASSQEPRGVKNIQYF. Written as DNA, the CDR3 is TGTGCCAGCAGCCAAGAGCCACGGGGAGTCAAAAACATTCAGTACTTC.

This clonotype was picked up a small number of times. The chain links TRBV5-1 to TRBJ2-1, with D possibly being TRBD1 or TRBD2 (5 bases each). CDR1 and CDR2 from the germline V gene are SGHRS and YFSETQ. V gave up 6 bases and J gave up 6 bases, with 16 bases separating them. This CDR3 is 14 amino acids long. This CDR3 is CASTRAFGANEQFF. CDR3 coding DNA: TGCGCCAGCACCCGGGCCTTCGGGGCCAATGAGCAGTTCTTC.

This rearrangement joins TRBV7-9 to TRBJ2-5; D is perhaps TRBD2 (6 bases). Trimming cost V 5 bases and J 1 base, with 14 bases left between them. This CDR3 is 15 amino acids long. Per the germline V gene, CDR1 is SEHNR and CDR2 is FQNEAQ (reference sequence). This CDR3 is CASSRGLTFQETQYF. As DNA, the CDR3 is TGTGCCAGCAGCCGGGGACTTACCTTCCAAGAGACCCAGTACTTC.

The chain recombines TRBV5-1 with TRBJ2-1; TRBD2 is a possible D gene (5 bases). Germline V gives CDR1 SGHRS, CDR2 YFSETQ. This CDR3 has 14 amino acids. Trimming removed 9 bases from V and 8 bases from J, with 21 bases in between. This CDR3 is CATREGSSYYEQFF. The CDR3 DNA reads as TGCGCCACGAGGGAAGGTAGCAGTTACTATGAGCAGTTCTTC.

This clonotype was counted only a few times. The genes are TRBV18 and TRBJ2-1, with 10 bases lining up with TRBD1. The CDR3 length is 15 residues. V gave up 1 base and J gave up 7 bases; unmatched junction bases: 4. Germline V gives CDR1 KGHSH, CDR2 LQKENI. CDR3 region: CASSPRQGARNEQFF. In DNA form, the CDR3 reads TGTGCCAGCTCACCACGACAGGGGGCGCGAAATGAGCAGTTCTTC. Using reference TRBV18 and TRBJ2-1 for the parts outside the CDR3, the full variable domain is NAGVMQNPRHLVRRRGQEARLRCSPMKGHSHVYWYRQLPEEGLKFMVYLQKENIIDESGMPKERFSAEFPKEGPSILRIQQVVRGDSAAYFCASSPRQGARNEQFFGPGTRLTVL.

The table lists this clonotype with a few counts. CDR3 sequence: CASRDGTSGGAQYF. DNA for the CDR3: TGTGCCAGCAGGGATGGGACTAGCGGGGGAGCGCAGTATTTT. The chain is built from TRBV12-3 or TRBV12-4 and TRBJ2-3; 14 bases match TRBD2. The CDR3 totals 14 residues. Trimming cost V 6 bases and J 10 bases; bases outside gene matches: 6.

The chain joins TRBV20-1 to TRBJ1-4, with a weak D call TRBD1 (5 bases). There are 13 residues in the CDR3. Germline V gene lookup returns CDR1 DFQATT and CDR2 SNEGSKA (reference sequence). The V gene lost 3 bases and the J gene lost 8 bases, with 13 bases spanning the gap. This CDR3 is CSARTETKEKLFF. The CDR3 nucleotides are TGCAGTGCTAGGACAGAGACCAAAGAAAAACTGTTTTTT.